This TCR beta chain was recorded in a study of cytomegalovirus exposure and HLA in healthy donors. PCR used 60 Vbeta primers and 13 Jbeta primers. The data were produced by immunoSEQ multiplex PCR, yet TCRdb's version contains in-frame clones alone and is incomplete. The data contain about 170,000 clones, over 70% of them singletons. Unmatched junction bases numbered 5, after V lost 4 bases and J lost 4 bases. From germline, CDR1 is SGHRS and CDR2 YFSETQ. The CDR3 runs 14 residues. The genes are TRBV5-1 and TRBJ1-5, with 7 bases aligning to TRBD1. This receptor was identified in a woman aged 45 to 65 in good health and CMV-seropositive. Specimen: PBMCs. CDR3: CASSPGGINQPQHF. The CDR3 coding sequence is TGCGCCAGCAGCCCAGGGGGAATAAATCAGCCCCAGCATTTT. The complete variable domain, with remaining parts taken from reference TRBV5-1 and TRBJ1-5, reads KAGVTQTPRYLIKTRGQQVTLSCSPISGHRSVSWYQQTPGQGLQFLFEYFSETQRNKGNFPGRFSGRQFSNSRSEMNVSTLELGDSALYLCASSPGGINQPQHFGDGTRLSIL.